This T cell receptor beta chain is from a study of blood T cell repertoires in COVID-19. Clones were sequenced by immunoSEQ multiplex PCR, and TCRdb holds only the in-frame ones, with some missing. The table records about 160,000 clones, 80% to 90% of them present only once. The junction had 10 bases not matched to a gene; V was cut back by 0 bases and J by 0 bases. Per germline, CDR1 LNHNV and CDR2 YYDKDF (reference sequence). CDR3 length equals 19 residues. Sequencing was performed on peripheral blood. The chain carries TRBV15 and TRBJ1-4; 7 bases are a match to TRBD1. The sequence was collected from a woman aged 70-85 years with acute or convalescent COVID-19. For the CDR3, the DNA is TGTGCCACCAGCAGAGATTTAGTGAGGGGGCGAACAACTAATGAAAAACTGTTTTTT. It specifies CATSRDLVRGRTTNEKLFF. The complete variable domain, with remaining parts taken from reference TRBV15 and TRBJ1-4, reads DAMVIQNPRYQVTQFGKPVTLSCSQTLNHNVMYWYQQKSSQAPKLLFHYYDKDFNNEADTPDNFQSRRPNTSFCFLDIRSPGLGDTAMYLCATSRDLVRGRTTNEKLFFGSGTQLSVL.